These T cell receptor beta chains were read from a single sample in a study of T cell responses to AZD1222 COVID-19 vaccine. The table came from immunoSEQ multiplex PCR; TCRdb's copy has only in-frame clones and leaves some out. Among about 110,000 clones, around 87% were seen once, and the ten largest hold 4.4%. The sequencing used peripheral blood, collected 28 days after the second AZD1222 dose. The receptor set was obtained from an adult who received the AZD1222 COVID-19 vaccine. CDR3s include the opening cysteine and the closing phenylalanine or tryptophan. D genes are given only for firm matches. Clone size is not always given. Where it is, it says once, few, many or a class for expanded clones.

>NA|NA|TRBJ2-3|TRBV24-1
CATSEGGLGADTQYF
>NA|few|TRBJ2-5|TRBV7-2
CASSLYGPQETQYF
>NA|NA|TRBJ1-2|TRBV6-2/TRBV6-3
CASSLLERLYGYTF
>NA|NA|TRBJ2-7|TRBV2
CASNRESGYF
>TRBD1|NA|TRBJ1-4|TRBV4-3
CASSQDKGAREKLFF
>NA|NA|TRBJ1-4|TRBV5-1
CASSSTNNEKLFF
>NA|NA|TRBJ2-1|TRBV9
CASSVRDAESFF
>NA|NA|TRBJ1-5|TRBV30
CAWNVGMVFGNQPQHF
>NA|NA|TRBJ1-1|TRBV24-1
CATSDGRSTEAFF
>NA|NA|TRBJ2-1|TRBV28
CASSLAPQYNEQFF
>NA|NA|TRBJ2-1|TRBV19
CASSILTAYNEQFF
>TRBD1|NA|TRBJ1-1|TRBV6-2/TRBV6-3
CASSYSRGQPVPGTEAFF
>TRBD2|once|TRBJ2-1|TRBV19
CASRTSGGVNEQFF
>NA|NA|TRBJ2-2|TRBV7-9
CASSGRGTGELFF
>TRBD1|NA|TRBJ2-2|TRBV10-2
CASLGQGGTGELFF
>TRBD1|NA|TRBJ2-7|TRBV6-5
CASCPDRGSSYEQYF
>NA|NA|TRBJ1-3|TRBV27
CASRPKGVSGNTIYF
>NA|NA|TRBJ1-1|TRBV11-2
CASSLRGETNTEAFF
>NA|NA|TRBJ2-7|TRBV19
CASSRDTYYEQYF
>NA|NA|TRBJ2-2|TRBV30
CAWRGQVRGGELFF
>NA|NA|TRBJ1-1|TRBV5-4
CASTRGGARTEAFF
>TRBD1|NA|TRBJ2-2|TRBV19
CASTPGQGSTGELFF
>NA|NA|TRBJ1-6|TRBV7-2
CASSLGGYNSPLHF
>NA|NA|TRBJ2-3|TRBV25-1
CASSEAGGTDTQYF
>NA|NA|TRBJ1-1|TRBV19
CASSVRLQNTVNTEAFF
>NA|NA|TRBJ2-1|TRBV20-1
CSARGQNEQFF
>NA|NA|TRBJ1-3|TRBV7-2
CASSLSGASGNTIYF
>TRBD1|NA|TRBJ1-1|TRBV3-1/TRBV3-2
CASSQLQGDEAFF
>TRBD2|NA|TRBJ2-7|TRBV19
CASTGAGGGYEQYF
>NA|once|TRBJ2-1|TRBV3-1/TRBV3-2
CASSQPYLGNEQFF
>TRBD2|NA|TRBJ2-1|TRBV29-1
CSVVDSGGRNEQFF
>TRBD1|NA|TRBJ1-1|TRBV4-1
CASSRASRPGQGGTEAFF
>NA|NA|TRBJ2-2|TRBV6-5
CASSLRSGELFF
>TRBD1|few|TRBJ1-2|TRBV5-6
CASSLRTGGLVYYGYTF
>NA|NA|TRBJ2-7|TRBV5-1
CASSPVRQSLAYEQYF
>TRBD1|NA|TRBJ1-3|TRBV5-1
CASSPSAPTGTGNTIYF
>TRBD1|NA|TRBJ2-6|TRBV13
CASSVGTGSAGANVLTF
>NA|NA|TRBJ1-5|TRBV19
CASSIGTLSNQPQHF
>TRBD1|NA|TRBJ1-3|TRBV7-2
CASSFMPGQGDYTIYF
>NA|NA|TRBJ1-3|TRBV7-9
CASSLGQAPYF
>NA|NA|TRBJ2-7|TRBV4-1
CASSQDSPGAFYEQYF
>NA|NA|TRBJ1-1|TRBV5-6
CASRQGNTEAFF